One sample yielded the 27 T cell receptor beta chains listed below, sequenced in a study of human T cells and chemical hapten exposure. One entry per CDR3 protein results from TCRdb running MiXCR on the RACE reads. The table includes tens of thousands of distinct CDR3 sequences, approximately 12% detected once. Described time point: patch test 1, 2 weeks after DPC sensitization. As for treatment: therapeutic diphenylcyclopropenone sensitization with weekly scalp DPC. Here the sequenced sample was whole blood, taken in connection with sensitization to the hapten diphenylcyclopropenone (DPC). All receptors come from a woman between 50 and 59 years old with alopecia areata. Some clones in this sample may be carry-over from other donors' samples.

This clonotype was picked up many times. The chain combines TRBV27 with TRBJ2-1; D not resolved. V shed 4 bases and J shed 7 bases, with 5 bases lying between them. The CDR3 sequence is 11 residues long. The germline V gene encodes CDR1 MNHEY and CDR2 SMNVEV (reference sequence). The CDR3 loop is CASSWVNEQFF. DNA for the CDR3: TGTGCCAGCAGTTGGGTGAATGAGCAGTTCTTC.

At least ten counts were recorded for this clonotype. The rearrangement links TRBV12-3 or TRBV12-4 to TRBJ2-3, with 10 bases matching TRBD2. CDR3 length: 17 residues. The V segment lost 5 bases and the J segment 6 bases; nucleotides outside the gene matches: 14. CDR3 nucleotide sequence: TGTGCCAGCAGTCCTTGGGTAGCGGGGGGTCCTCAGGATACGCAGTATTTT. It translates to CASSPWVAGGPQDTQYF.

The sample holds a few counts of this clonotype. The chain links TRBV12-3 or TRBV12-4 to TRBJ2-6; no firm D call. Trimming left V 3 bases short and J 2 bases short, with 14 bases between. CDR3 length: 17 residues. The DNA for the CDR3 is TGTGCCAGCAGTTTCGGTGGGAAGGTACCTGGGGCCAACGTCCTGACTTTC. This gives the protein CASSFGGKVPGANVLTF.

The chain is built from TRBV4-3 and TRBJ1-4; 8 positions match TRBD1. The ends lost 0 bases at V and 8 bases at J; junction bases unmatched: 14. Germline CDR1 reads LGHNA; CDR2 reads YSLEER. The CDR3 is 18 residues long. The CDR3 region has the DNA TGCGCCAGCAGCCAAGATTACATCCCAGGACAGGGTAGAGAAAAACTGTTTTTT. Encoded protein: CASSQDYIPGQGREKLFF.

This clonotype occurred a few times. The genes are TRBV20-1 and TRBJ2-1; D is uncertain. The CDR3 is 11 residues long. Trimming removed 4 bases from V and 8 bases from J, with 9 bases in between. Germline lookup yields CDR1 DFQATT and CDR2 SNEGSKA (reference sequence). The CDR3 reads CSATVSDEQFF. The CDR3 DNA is TGCAGTGCTACGGTCTCAGATGAGCAGTTCTTC.

CDR3: CASSVDIRQFF. DNA of the CDR3: TGTGCCAGCAGTGTGGACATAAGGCAGTTCTTC. J is TRBJ2-1 and V is TRBV28, with D possibly TRBD1 on 5 matching bases. Germline-derived CDR1 and CDR2 are MDHEN and SYDVKM. The V end lost 5 bases, the J end lost 12 bases, and 11 bases lay between the germline ends. CDR3 size: 11 residues.

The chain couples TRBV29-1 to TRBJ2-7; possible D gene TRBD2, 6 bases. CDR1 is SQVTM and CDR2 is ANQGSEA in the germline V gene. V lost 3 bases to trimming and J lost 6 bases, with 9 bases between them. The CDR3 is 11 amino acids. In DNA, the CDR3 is TGCAGCGTTGATGACGGGGGCGAGCAGTACTTC. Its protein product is CSVDDGGEQYF.

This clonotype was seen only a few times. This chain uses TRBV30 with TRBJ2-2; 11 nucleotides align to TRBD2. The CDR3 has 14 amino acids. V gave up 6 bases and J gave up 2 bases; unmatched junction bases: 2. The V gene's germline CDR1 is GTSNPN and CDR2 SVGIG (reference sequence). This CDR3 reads CACTSGSNTGELFF. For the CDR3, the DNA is TGTGCCTGTACTAGCGGGAGTAACACCGGGGAGCTGTTTTTT.

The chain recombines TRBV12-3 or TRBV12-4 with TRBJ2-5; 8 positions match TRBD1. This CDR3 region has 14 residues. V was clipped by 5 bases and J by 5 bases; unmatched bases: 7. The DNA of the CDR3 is TGTGCCAGCAGTCCCCGACAGGGGAAGGAGACCCAGTACTTC. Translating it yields CASSPRQGKETQYF.

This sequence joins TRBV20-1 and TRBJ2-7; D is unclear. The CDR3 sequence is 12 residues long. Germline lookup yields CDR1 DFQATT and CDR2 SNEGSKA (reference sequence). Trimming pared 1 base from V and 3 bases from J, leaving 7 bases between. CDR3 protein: CSARASDYEQYF. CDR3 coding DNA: TGCAGTGCTAGAGCGAGTGACTACGAGCAGTACTTC.

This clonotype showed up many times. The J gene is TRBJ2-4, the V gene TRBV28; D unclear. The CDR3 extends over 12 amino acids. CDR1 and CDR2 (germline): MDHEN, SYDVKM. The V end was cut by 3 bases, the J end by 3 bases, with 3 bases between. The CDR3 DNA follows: TGTGCCAGCAGTTTCATCAAAAACATTCAGTACTTC. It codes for CASSFIKNIQYF. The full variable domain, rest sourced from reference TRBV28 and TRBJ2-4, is DVKVTQSSRYLVKRTGEKVFLECVQDMDHENMFWYRQDPGLGLRLIYFSYDVKMKEKGDIPEGYSVSREKKERFSLILESASTNQTSMYLCASSFIKNIQYFGAGTRLSVL.

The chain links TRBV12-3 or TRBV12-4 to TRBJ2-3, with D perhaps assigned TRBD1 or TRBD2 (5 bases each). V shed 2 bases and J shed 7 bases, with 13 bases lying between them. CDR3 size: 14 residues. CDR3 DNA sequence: TGTGCCAGCAGTTTAAAAGGGGAGCGGAATACGCAGTATTTT. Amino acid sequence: CASSLKGERNTQYF.

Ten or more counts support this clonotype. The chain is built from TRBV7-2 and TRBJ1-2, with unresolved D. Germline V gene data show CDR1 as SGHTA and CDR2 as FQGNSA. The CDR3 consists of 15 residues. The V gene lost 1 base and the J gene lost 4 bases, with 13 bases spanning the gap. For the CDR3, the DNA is TGTGCCAGCAGCTTAGGGTCGGGCGGACCCTATGGCTACACCTTC. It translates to CASSLGSGGPYGYTF.

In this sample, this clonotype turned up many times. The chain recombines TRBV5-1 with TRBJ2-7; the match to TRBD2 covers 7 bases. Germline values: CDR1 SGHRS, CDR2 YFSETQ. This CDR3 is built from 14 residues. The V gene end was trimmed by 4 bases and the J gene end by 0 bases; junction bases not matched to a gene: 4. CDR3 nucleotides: TGCGCCAGCAGCAACTTAGCGGGCTCCTACGAGCAGTACTTC. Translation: CASSNLAGSYEQYF. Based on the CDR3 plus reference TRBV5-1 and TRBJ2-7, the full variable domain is KAGVTQTPRYLIKTRGQQVTLSCSPISGHRSVSWYQQTPGQGLQFLFEYFSETQRNKGNFPGRFSGRQFSNSRSEMNVSTLELGDSALYLCASSNLAGSYEQYFGPGTRLTVT.

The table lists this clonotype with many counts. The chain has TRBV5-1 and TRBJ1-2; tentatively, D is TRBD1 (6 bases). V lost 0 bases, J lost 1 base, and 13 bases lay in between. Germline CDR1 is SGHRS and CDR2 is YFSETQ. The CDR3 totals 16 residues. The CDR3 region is CASSLESGVRNYGYTF. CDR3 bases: TGCGCCAGCAGCTTGGAGTCAGGGGTGCGTAACTATGGCTACACCTTC.

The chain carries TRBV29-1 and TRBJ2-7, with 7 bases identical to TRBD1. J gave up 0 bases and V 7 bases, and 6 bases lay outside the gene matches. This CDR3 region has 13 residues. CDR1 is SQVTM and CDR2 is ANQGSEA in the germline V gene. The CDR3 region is CSAGQAVSYEQYF. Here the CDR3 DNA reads TGCAGCGCCGGACAGGCGGTCTCCTACGAGCAGTACTTC.

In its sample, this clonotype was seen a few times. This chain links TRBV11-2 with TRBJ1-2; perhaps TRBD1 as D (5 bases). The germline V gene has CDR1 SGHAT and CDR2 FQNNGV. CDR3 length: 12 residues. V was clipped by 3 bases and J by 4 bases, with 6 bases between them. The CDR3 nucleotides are TGTGCCAGCAGCTTGGACACCTATGGCTACACCTTC. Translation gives CASSLDTYGYTF.

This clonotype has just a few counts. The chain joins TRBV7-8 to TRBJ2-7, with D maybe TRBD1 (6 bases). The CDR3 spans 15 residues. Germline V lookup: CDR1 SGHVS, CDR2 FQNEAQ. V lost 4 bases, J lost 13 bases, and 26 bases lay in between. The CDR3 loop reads CASSSPGQGNYDPYF. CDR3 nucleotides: TGTGCCAGCAGCTCCCCTGGGCAGGGGAATTATGATCCCTACTTC.

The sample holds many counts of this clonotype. The CDR3 region is CSARDNRDRGAEAFF. The CDR3 DNA is TGCAGTGCTAGAGACAACCGGGACAGGGGAGCTGAAGCTTTCTTT. This rearrangement joins TRBV20-1 to TRBJ1-1; 10 positions agree with TRBD1. The V gene end was trimmed by 0 bases and the J gene end by 6 bases; junction bases not matched to a gene: 7. The CDR3 length is 15 residues. Germline CDR1 is DFQATT and CDR2 is SNEGSKA (reference sequence).

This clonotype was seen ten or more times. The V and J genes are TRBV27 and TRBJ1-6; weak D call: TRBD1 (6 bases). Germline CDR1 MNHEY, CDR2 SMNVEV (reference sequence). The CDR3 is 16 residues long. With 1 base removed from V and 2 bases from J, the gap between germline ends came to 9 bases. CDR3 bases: TGTGCCAGCAGTTTATACGGGGGCCCCTATAATTCACCCCTCCACTTT. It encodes CASSLYGGPYNSPLHF.

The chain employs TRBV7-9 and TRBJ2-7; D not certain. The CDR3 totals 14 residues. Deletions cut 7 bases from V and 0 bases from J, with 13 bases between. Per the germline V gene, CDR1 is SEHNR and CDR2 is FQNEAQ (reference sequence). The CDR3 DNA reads TGTGCCAGCACTAAAAGGGCAGCCTCCTACGAGCAGTACTTC. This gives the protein CASTKRAASYEQYF.

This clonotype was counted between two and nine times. DNA of the CDR3: TGCAGTGCTAGAGATCCCGGACAGGGGCGGGGGGAGACCCAGTACTTC. Its translation: CSARDPGQGRGETQYF. This chain links TRBV20-1 with TRBJ2-5; 9 bases agree with TRBD1. CDR3 length equals 16 residues. Germline V CDR1 and CDR2: DFQATT, SNEGSKA (reference sequence). Trimming at V came to 0 bases and at J to 5 bases, leaving 10 bases not matched to a gene.

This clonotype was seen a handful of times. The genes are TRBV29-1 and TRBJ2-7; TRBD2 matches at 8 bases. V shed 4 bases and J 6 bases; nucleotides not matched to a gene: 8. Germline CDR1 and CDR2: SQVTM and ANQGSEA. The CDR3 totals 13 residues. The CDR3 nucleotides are TGCAGCGTTGTGAGGGGACTAGTTGGCGAGCAGTACTTC. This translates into CSVVRGLVGEQYF.

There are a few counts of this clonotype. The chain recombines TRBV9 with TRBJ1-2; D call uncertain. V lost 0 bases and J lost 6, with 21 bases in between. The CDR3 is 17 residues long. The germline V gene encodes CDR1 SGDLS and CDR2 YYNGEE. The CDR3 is CASSVDQLPFIGDGYTF. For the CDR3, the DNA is TGTGCCAGCAGCGTAGACCAGCTGCCTTTCATCGGGGATGGCTACACCTTC.

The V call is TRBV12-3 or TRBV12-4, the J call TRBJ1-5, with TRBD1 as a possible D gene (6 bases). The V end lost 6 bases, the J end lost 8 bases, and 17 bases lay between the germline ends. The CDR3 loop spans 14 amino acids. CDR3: CASSAGQSLKPQHF. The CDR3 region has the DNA TGTGCCAGCAGCGCCGGACAGTCTCTCAAGCCCCAGCATTTT.

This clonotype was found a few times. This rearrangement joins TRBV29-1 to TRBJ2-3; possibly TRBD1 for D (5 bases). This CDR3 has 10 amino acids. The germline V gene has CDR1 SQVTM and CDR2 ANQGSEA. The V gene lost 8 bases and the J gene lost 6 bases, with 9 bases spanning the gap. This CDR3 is CSIGVDTQYF. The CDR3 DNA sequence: TGCAGCATAGGGGTGGATACGCAGTATTTT.

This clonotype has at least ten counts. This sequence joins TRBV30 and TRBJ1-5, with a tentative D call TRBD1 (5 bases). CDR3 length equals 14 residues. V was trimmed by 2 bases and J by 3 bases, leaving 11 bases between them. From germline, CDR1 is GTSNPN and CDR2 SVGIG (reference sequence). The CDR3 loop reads CAWSYDSINQPQHF. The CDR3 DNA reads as TGTGCCTGGAGTTACGACAGTATCAATCAGCCCCAGCATTTT.